This TCR beta chain is from a study of memory CD4+ T cells and cytomegalovirus serostatus. Single viable CD3+CD4+CD8-CD45RO+ cells were sorted as the memory CD4+ T cells. Total CD4+ T cells were enriched by CD4 positive selection. Method: immunoSEQ multiplex PCR; TCRdb's copy keeps in-frame clones and lacks some. Here the sample spans about 53,000 clones, around 82% being singletons. Trimming removed 0 bases at V and 5 bases at J, with 11 bases between. CDR3 length equals 15 residues. From germline, CDR1 is ENHRY and CDR2 SYGVKD. The specimen was memory CD4+ T cells from blood. The sequence was obtained from an adult in good health and CMV-seronegative. This rearrangement joins TRBV10-3 to TRBJ2-1, with D perhaps being TRBD1 or TRBD2 (5 bases each). CDR3 coding DNA: TGTGCCATCAGTGAGTCTAGGGGACGAGACAATGAGCAGTTCTTC. Translated: CAISESRGRDNEQFF.